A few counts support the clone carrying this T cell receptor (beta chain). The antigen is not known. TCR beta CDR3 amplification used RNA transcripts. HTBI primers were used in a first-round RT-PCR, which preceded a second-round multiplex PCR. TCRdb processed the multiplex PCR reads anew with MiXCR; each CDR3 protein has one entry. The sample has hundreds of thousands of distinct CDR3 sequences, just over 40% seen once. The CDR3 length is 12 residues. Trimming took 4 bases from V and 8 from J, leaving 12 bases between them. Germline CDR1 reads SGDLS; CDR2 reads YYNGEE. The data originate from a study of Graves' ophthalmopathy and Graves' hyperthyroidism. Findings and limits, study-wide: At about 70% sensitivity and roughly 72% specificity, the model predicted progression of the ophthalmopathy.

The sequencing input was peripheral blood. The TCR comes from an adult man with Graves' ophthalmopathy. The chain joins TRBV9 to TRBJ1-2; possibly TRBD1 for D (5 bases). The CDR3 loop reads CASSTRERGYTF. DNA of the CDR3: TGTGCCAGCAGCACCAGGGAACGCGGCTACACCTTC.